This is a list of T cell receptor beta chains from one sample in a study of CD8+ T cells in alopecia areata. Repertoires were generated with immunoSEQ multiplex PCR, while TCRdb's copy carries only in-frame clones and drops some. The sample has more than 150,000 clones; 51% are singletons. The sample here was CD8+ T cells sorted from blood, taken at roughly week 52, from a patient treated with tofacitinib. The receptor set was obtained from a human donor with alopecia areata. The CDR3 runs from the conserved cysteine through the conserved F or W. The order of the fields is V gene, J gene, clone size, D gene, CDR3 protein, CDR3 DNA. A D gene is named only where the DNA matches it firmly. Size values are once, few and many counts, or a class for expanded clones, and some rows have none.

v_call: TRBV10-2
j_call: TRBJ1-1
clone_size: NA
d_call: NA
cdr3_aa: CASGRRTNTEAFF
cdr3_nt: TGCGCCAGCGGACGGAGGACGAACACTGAAGCTTTCTTT

v_call: TRBV2
j_call: TRBJ2-7
clone_size: NA
d_call: NA
cdr3_aa: CASSAEGYEQYF
cdr3_nt: TGTGCCAGCAGCGCCGAGGGCTACGAGCAGTACTTC

v_call: TRBV7-3
j_call: TRBJ2-2
clone_size: NA
d_call: NA
cdr3_aa: CASSLIPNGELFF
cdr3_nt: TGTGCCAGCAGCTTAATCCCCAACGGGGAGCTGTTTTTT

v_call: TRBV6-6
j_call: TRBJ1-2
clone_size: NA
d_call: NA
cdr3_aa: CASRPDTDYGYTF
cdr3_nt: TGTGCCAGCCGTCCGGACACCGACTATGGCTACACCTTC

v_call: TRBV29-1
j_call: TRBJ2-7
clone_size: NA
d_call: NA
cdr3_aa: CSVESGTLPYEQYF
cdr3_nt: TGCAGCGTTGAGTCGGGCACTTTACCCTACGAGCAGTACTTC

v_call: TRBV27
j_call: TRBJ2-7
clone_size: NA
d_call: NA
cdr3_aa: CASSLRGAHEQYF
cdr3_nt: TGTGCCAGCAGTTTACGCGGGGCCCACGAGCAGTACTTC

v_call: TRBV6-5
j_call: TRBJ1-5
clone_size: NA
d_call: NA
cdr3_aa: CASSYDTAQPQHF
cdr3_nt: TGTGCCAGCAGTTACGATACTGCGCAGCCCCAGCATTTT

v_call: TRBV7-2
j_call: TRBJ1-4
clone_size: few
d_call: NA
cdr3_aa: CASSLQGSEKLFF
cdr3_nt: TGTGCCAGCAGCCTACAGGGAAGTGAAAAACTGTTTTTT

v_call: TRBV7-2
j_call: TRBJ2-7
clone_size: NA
d_call: TRBD1
cdr3_aa: CASGTAIGQYF
cdr3_nt: TGTGCCAGCGGGACAGCTATCGGGCAGTACTTC

v_call: TRBV6-1
j_call: TRBJ1-2
clone_size: NA
d_call: TRBD1
cdr3_aa: CASSEEGTGDGYTF
cdr3_nt: TGTGCCAGCAGTGAAGAGGGGACAGGGGATGGCTACACCTTC

v_call: TRBV27
j_call: TRBJ2-7
clone_size: NA
d_call: NA
cdr3_aa: CATWGGGDEQYF
cdr3_nt: TGTGCCACCTGGGGAGGGGGCGACGAGCAGTACTTC

v_call: TRBV7-6
j_call: TRBJ2-7
clone_size: NA
d_call: TRBD1
cdr3_aa: CASSPGQGEQYF
cdr3_nt: TGTGCCAGCAGCCCTGGACAGGGCGAGCAGTACTTC

v_call: TRBV4-1
j_call: TRBJ2-7
clone_size: once
d_call: TRBD1
cdr3_aa: CASSQLGQGNEQYF
cdr3_nt: TGCGCCAGCAGCCAACTTGGACAGGGCAACGAGCAGTACTTC

v_call: TRBV27
j_call: TRBJ1-2
clone_size: NA
d_call: NA
cdr3_aa: CASSFGAGDGYTF
cdr3_nt: TGTGCCAGCAGTTTTGGGGCAGGGGATGGCTACACCTTC

v_call: TRBV11-2
j_call: TRBJ2-4
clone_size: NA
d_call: NA
cdr3_aa: CASSPESEQYF
cdr3_nt: TGTGCCAGCAGCCCAGAGTCAGAACAGTACTTC

v_call: TRBV29-1
j_call: TRBJ2-5
clone_size: few
d_call: NA
cdr3_aa: CSVEVIGEETQYF
cdr3_nt: TGCAGCGTTGAAGTTATCGGGGAAGAGACCCAGTACTTC

v_call: TRBV27
j_call: TRBJ2-3
clone_size: once
d_call: TRBD1
cdr3_aa: CASSPGQGRDTQYF
cdr3_nt: TGTGCCAGCAGTCCCGGACAGGGTAGAGATACGCAGTATTTT

v_call: TRBV5-1
j_call: TRBJ1-5
clone_size: NA
d_call: TRBD1
cdr3_aa: CASSFGSGTDQPQHF
cdr3_nt: TGCGCCAGCAGCTTCGGGTCAGGGACAGATCAGCCCCAGCATTTT

v_call: TRBV4-3
j_call: TRBJ2-5
clone_size: NA
d_call: NA
cdr3_aa: CASSQDNTGQETQYF
cdr3_nt: TGCGCCAGCAGCCAAGATAACACAGGGCAAGAGACCCAGTACTTC

v_call: TRBV5-1
j_call: TRBJ2-3
clone_size: NA
d_call: TRBD1
cdr3_aa: CASSLRGLSTDTQYF
cdr3_nt: TGCGCCAGCAGCTTGAGGGGGCTGAGCACAGATACGCAGTATTTT

v_call: TRBV30
j_call: TRBJ1-4
clone_size: NA
d_call: TRBD1
cdr3_aa: CAWIPGGGEKLFF
cdr3_nt: TGTGCCTGGATACCAGGGGGAGGTGAAAAACTGTTTTTT

v_call: TRBV11-2
j_call: TRBJ1-3
clone_size: NA
d_call: NA
cdr3_aa: CASSLGTAGNTIYF
cdr3_nt: TGTGCCAGCAGCCTCGGGACTGCTGGAAACACCATATATTTT

v_call: TRBV6-5
j_call: TRBJ2-1
clone_size: few
d_call: NA
cdr3_aa: CASSYGDEQFF
cdr3_nt: TGTGCCAGCAGTTACGGGGATGAGCAGTTCTTC

v_call: TRBV5-6
j_call: TRBJ2-7
clone_size: NA
d_call: NA
cdr3_aa: CASSLGELGEQYF
cdr3_nt: TGTGCCAGCAGCTTGGGAGAACTAGGGGAGCAGTACTTC

v_call: TRBV19
j_call: TRBJ2-7
clone_size: NA
d_call: TRBD1
cdr3_aa: CASSSTGTGSYEQYF
cdr3_nt: TGTGCCAGTAGTTCCACCGGGACAGGGAGTTACGAGCAGTACTTC

v_call: TRBV27
j_call: TRBJ1-2
clone_size: NA
d_call: NA
cdr3_aa: CASSLSMGYGYTF
cdr3_nt: TGTGCCAGCAGTTTGTCCATGGGGTATGGCTACACCTTC

v_call: TRBV9
j_call: TRBJ2-7
clone_size: NA
d_call: NA
cdr3_aa: CASSVGAAEGDEQYF
cdr3_nt: TGTGCCAGCAGCGTAGGGGCAGCGGAAGGGGACGAGCAGTACTTC

v_call: TRBV12-5
j_call: TRBJ1-4
clone_size: NA
d_call: NA
cdr3_aa: CASGLNEKLFF
cdr3_nt: TGTGCTAGTGGTTTGAACGAAAAACTGTTTTTT

v_call: TRBV18
j_call: TRBJ2-5
clone_size: NA
d_call: TRBD1
cdr3_aa: CASSLDRVQETQYF
cdr3_nt: TGTGCCAGCTCCCTGGACAGGGTTCAAGAGACCCAGTACTTC

v_call: TRBV5-1
j_call: TRBJ2-2
clone_size: NA
d_call: NA
cdr3_aa: CASSLFGRGPPNTGELFF
cdr3_nt: TGCGCCAGCAGCTTATTTGGCAGGGGACCCCCGAACACCGGGGAGCTGTTTTTT

v_call: TRBV6-1
j_call: TRBJ1-6
clone_size: few
d_call: NA
cdr3_aa: CASSELGDDSPLHF
cdr3_nt: TGTGCCAGCAGTGAACTTGGGGACGATTCACCCCTCCACTTT

v_call: TRBV7-2
j_call: TRBJ2-7
clone_size: NA
d_call: NA
cdr3_aa: CASSEGLKYEQYF
cdr3_nt: TGTGCCAGCAGCGAAGGACTCAAATACGAGCAGTACTTC

v_call: TRBV5-1
j_call: TRBJ2-1
clone_size: NA
d_call: NA
cdr3_aa: CASSSPGVNEQFF
cdr3_nt: TGCGCCAGCAGCTCCCCCGGCGTGAATGAGCAGTTCTTC

v_call: TRBV6-5
j_call: TRBJ1-2
clone_size: few
d_call: NA
cdr3_aa: CASRASGESSGYTF
cdr3_nt: TGTGCCAGCAGAGCCTCGGGGGAATCAAGTGGCTACACCTTC

v_call: TRBV25-1
j_call: TRBJ1-6
clone_size: NA
d_call: NA
cdr3_aa: CASSGRQGPTLFGSPLHF
cdr3_nt: TGTGCCAGCAGTGGTCGGCAGGGTCCGACTTTATTTGGTTCACCCCTCCACTTT

v_call: TRBV6-4
j_call: TRBJ2-1
clone_size: few
d_call: TRBD2
cdr3_aa: CASSDSTSGGHNEQFF
cdr3_nt: TGTGCCAGCAGTGACTCCACTAGCGGGGGACACAATGAGCAGTTCTTC

v_call: TRBV7-9
j_call: TRBJ2-5
clone_size: few
d_call: NA
cdr3_aa: CASSLANNQETQYF
cdr3_nt: TGTGCCAGCAGCTTAGCGAATAACCAAGAGACCCAGTACTTC

v_call: TRBV9
j_call: TRBJ1-1
clone_size: NA
d_call: NA
cdr3_aa: CASSVVISTEAFF
cdr3_nt: TGTGCCAGCAGCGTAGTTATCTCGACTGAAGCTTTCTTT

v_call: TRBV7-9
j_call: TRBJ2-7
clone_size: NA
d_call: NA
cdr3_aa: CASSLELGGPLSYEQYF
cdr3_nt: TGTGCCAGCAGCTTAGAGTTGGGAGGTCCCTTGTCCTACGAGCAGTACTTC

v_call: TRBV7-9
j_call: TRBJ1-1
clone_size: NA
d_call: NA
cdr3_aa: CASSFDSTEAFF
cdr3_nt: TGTGCCAGCAGCTTTGACTCCACTGAAGCTTTCTTT

v_call: TRBV5-1
j_call: TRBJ2-7
clone_size: NA
d_call: TRBD1
cdr3_aa: CASSFGQGHSYEQYF
cdr3_nt: TGCGCCAGCAGCTTCGGACAGGGGCACTCCTACGAGCAGTACTTC

v_call: TRBV9
j_call: TRBJ1-1
clone_size: NA
d_call: TRBD1
cdr3_aa: CASSVDQGGEAFF
cdr3_nt: TGTGCCAGCAGCGTAGACCAGGGGGGTGAAGCTTTCTTT

v_call: TRBV15
j_call: TRBJ2-1
clone_size: NA
d_call: NA
cdr3_aa: CATSRDSVVLWDEQFF
cdr3_nt: TGTGCCACCAGCAGAGATTCGGTGGTGCTGTGGGATGAGCAGTTCTTC

v_call: TRBV9
j_call: TRBJ2-5
clone_size: few
d_call: NA
cdr3_aa: CASSVGGEETQYF
cdr3_nt: TGTGCCAGCAGCGTAGGGGGAGAAGAGACCCAGTACTTC

v_call: TRBV4-3
j_call: TRBJ1-1
clone_size: NA
d_call: NA
cdr3_aa: CASSQVIDTPNTEAFF
cdr3_nt: TGCGCCAGCAGCCAAGTCATTGACACCCCGAATACTGAAGCTTTCTTT

v_call: TRBV6-6
j_call: TRBJ2-7
clone_size: NA
d_call: NA
cdr3_aa: CASSHRDTTYEQYF
cdr3_nt: TGTGCCAGCAGTCACCGGGACACAACCTACGAGCAGTACTTC

v_call: TRBV10-3
j_call: TRBJ2-1
clone_size: once
d_call: TRBD1
cdr3_aa: CAISATGEEQFF
cdr3_nt: TGTGCCATCAGTGCAACAGGGGAAGAGCAGTTCTTC

v_call: TRBV30
j_call: TRBJ2-2
clone_size: NA
d_call: NA
cdr3_aa: CACVGRKNTGELFF
cdr3_nt: TGTGCCTGCGTGGGACGTAAGAACACCGGGGAGCTGTTTTTT